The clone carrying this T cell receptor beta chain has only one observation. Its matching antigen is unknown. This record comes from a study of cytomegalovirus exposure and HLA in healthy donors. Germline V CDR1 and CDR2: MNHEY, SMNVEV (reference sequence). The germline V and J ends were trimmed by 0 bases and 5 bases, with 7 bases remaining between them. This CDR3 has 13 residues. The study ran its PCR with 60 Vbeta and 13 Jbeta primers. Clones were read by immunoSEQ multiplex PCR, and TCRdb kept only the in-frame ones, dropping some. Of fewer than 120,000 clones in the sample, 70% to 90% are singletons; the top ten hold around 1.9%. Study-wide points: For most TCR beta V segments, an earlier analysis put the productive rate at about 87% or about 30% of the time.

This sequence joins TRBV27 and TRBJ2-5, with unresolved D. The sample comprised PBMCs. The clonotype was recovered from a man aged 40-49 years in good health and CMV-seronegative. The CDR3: CASSLSVRETQYF. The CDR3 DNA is TGTGCCAGCAGTTTATCCGTGAGGGAGACCCAGTACTTC.